The following is a T cell receptor (beta chain) sequence with its context. The data belong to a study of control samples from healthy donors and cancer patients. This CDR3 has 15 residues. J was trimmed by 6 bases and V by 1 base; bases with no gene match: 3. Germline lookup yields CDR1 SGHTA and CDR2 FQGTGA. Here immunoSEQ multiplex PCR was the method, and the copy in TCRdb shows in-frame clones only, minus some. The data show fewer than 200,000 clones, around 96% seen once. This sequence joins TRBV7-3 and TRBJ2-3, with 11 bases aligning to TRBD2. The receptor comes from a woman aged 25-40 years in good health. Sequencing input: blood. The DNA for the CDR3 is TGTGCCAGCAGCTTAAGTTCTAGCGGGAGGGATACGCAGTATTTT. This codes for CASSLSSSGRDTQYF.